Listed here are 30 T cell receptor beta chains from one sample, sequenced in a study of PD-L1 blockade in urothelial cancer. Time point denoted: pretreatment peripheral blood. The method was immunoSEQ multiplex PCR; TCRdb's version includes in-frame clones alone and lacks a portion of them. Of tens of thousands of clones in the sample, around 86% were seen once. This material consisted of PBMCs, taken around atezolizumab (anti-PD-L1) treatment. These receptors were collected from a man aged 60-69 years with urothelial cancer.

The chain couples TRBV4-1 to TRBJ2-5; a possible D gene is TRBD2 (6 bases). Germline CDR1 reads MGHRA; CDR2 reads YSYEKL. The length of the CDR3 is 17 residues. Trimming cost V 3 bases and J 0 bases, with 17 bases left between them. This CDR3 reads CASSQDPGLQYQETQYF. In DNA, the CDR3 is TGCGCCAGCAGCCAGGACCCGGGACTTCAGTACCAAGAGACCCAGTACTTC.

For the CDR3, the DNA is TGTGCCAGCAGGACATGTCTCGGGAATAATTCACCCCTCCACTTT. Translated: CASRTCLGNNSPLHF. This chain links TRBV21-1 with TRBJ1-6. TRBV21-1 is marked as a pseudogene. CDR3 length: 15 residues.

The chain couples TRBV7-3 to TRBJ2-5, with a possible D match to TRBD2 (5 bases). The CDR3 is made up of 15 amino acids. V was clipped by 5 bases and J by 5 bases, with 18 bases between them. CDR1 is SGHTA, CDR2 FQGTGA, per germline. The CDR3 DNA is TGTGCCAGCAGCCCGACGGGGATAGTTTCGGAGACCCAGTACTTC. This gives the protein CASSPTGIVSETQYF.

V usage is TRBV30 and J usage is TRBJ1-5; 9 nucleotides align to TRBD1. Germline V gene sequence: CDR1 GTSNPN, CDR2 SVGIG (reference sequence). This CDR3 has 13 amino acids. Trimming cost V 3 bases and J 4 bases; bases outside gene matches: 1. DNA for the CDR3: TGTGCCTGGAGGGGGACAGGGAATCAGCCCCAGCATTTT. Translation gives CAWRGTGNQPQHF.

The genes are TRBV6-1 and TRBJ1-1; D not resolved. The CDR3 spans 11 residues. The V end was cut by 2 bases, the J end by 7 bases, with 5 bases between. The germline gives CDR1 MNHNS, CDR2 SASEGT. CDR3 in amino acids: CASSEIGEAFF. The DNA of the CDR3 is TGTGCCAGCAGTGAAATCGGTGAAGCTTTCTTT.

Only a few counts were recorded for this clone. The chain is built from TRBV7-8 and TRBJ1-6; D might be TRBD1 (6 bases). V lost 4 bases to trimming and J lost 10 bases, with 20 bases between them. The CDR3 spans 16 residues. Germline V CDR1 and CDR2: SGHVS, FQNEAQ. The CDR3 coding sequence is TGTGCCAGCAGCTCCCGCCAGGGGACCTGGGGATCACCCCTCCACTTT. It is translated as CASSSRQGTWGSPLHF.

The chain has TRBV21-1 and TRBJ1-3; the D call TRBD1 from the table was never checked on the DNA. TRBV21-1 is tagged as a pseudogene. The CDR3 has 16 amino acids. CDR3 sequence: CASSGRQGTSGNTIYF. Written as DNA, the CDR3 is TGTGCCAGCAGCGGCCGACAGGGTACAAGTGGAAACACCATATATTTT.

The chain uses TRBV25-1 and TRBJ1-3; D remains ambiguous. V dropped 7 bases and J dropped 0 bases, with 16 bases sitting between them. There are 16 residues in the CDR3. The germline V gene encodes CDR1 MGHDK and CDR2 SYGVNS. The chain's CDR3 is CASTQNTDVSGNTIYF. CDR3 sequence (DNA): TGTGCCAGCACCCAAAATACAGACGTCTCTGGAAACACCATATATTTT.

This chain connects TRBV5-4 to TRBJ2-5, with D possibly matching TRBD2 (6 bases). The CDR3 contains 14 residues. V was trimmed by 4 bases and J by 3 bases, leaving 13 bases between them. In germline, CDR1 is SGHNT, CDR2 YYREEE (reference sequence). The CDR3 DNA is TGTGCCAGCAGCCGAAGACTAGGGGAAGAGACCCAGTACTTC. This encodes CASSRRLGEETQYF.

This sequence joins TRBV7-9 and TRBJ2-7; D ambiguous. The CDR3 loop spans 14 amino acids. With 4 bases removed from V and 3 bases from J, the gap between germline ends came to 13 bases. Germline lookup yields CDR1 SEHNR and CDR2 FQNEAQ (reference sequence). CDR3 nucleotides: TGTGCCAGCAGCTCCCATAGGAGATTCTACGAGCAGTACTTC. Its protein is CASSSHRRFYEQYF.

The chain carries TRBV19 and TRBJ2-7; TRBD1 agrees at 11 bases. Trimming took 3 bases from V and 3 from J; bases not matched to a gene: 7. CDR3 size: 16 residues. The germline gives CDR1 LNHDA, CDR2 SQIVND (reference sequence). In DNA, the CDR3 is TGTGCCAGTAGTATCCGGCCGGGACAGGGGGTCTACGAGCAGTACTTC. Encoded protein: CASSIRPGQGVYEQYF.

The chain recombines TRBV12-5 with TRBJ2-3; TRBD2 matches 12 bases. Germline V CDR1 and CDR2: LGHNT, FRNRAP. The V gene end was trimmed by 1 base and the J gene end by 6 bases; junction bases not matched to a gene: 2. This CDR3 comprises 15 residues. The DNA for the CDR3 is TGTGCTAGTGGTTTGGGACTAGCGGGGGTGGATACGCAGTATTTT. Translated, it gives CASGLGLAGVDTQYF. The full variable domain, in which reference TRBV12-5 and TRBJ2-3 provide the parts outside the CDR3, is DARVTQTPRHKVTEMGQEVTMRCQPILGHNTVFWYRQTMMQGLELLAYFRNRAPLDDSGMPKDRFSAEMPDATLATLKIQPSEPRDSAVYFCASGLGLAGVDTQYFGPGTRLTVL.

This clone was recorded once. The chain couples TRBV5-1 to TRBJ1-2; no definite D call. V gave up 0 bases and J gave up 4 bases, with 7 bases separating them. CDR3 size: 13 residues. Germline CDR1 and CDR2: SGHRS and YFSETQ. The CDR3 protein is CASSLEEFYGYTF. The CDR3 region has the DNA TGCGCCAGCAGCTTGGAAGAGTTCTATGGCTACACCTTC.

CDR3 bases: TGTGCCAGCAGCTTGGGGGGGCAGTTCGGCGAGCAGTACTTC. This codes for CASSLGGQFGEQYF. The rearrangement links TRBV5-8 to TRBJ2-7; D might be TRBD1 (6 bases). Trimming shortened V by 0 bases and J by 6 bases, and 13 bases separated the two germline ends. The CDR3 is 14 residues long. Germline V gives CDR1 SGHTS, CDR2 YDEGEE.

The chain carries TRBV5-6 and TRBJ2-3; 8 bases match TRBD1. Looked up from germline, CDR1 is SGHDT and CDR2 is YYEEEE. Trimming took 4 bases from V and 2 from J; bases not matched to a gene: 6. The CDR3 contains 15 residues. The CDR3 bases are TGTGCCAGCAGCACAAGGACAGGGTACACAGATACGCAGTATTTT. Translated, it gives CASSTRTGYTDTQYF.

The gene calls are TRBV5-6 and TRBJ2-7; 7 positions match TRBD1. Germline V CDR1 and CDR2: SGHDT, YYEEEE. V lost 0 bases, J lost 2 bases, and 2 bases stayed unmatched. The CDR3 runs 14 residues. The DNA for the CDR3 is TGTGCCAGCAGCTTGGCGGGACAGACCTACGAGCAGTACTTC. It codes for CASSLAGQTYEQYF.

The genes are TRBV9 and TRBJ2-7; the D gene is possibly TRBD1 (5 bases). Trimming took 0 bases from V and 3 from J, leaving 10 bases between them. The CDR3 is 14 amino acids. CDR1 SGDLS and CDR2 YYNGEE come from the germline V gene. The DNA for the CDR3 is TGTGCCAGCAGCGTAGGACAGCAGAACTACGAGCAGTACTTC. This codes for CASSVGQQNYEQYF.

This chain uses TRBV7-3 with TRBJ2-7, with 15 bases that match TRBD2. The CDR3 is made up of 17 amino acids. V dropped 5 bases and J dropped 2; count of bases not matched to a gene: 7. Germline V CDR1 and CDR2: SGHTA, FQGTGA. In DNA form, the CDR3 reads TGTGCCAGCAGCCTAAGGACTAGCGGGGGGGCCGCCTACGAGCAGTACTTC. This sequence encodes CASSLRTSGGAAYEQYF.

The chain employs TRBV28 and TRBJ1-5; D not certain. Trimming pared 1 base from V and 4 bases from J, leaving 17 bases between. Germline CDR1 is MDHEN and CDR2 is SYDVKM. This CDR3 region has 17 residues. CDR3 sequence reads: CASSLSATLVANQPQHF. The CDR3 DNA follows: TGTGCCAGCAGTTTATCGGCAACCCTAGTAGCAAATCAGCCCCAGCATTTT.

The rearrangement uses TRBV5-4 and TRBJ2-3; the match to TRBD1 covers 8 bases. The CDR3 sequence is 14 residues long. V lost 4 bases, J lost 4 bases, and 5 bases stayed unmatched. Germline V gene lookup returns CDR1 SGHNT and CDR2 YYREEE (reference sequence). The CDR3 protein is CASSPRTGPDTQYF. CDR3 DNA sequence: TGTGCCAGCAGCCCTAGGACAGGGCCAGATACGCAGTATTTT.

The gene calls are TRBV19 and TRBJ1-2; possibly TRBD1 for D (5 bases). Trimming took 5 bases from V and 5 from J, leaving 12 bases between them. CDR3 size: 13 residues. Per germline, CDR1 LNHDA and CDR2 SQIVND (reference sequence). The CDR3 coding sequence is TGTGCCAGTAGTCTTGGCAGGGAATATGGCTACACCTTC. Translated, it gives CASSLGREYGYTF. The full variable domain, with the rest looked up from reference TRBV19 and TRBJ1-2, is DGGITQSPKYLFRKEGQNVTLSCEQNLNHDAMYWYRQDPGQGLRLIYYSQIVNDFQKGDIAEGYSVSREKKESFPLTVTSAQKNPTAFYLCASSLGREYGYTFGSGTRLTVV.

CDR3 DNA: TGCGCCAGCAGTGATGTTCTAGCGGGGACTGCCGGGGAGCTGTTTTTT. It yields the protein CASSDVLAGTAGELFF. The J gene is TRBJ2-2, the V gene TRBV10-1; 9 nucleotides agree with TRBD2. The CDR3 sequence is 16 residues long. CDR1 and CDR2 from the germline V gene are WNHNN and SYGVQD (reference sequence). V was clipped by 3 bases and J by 6 bases; unmatched bases: 8.

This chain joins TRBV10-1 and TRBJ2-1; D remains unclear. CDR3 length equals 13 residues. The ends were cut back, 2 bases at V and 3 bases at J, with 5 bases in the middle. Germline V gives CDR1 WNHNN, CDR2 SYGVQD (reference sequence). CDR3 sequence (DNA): TGCGCCAGCAGTGAGCCGGGCTACAATGAGCAGTTCTTC. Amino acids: CASSEPGYNEQFF.

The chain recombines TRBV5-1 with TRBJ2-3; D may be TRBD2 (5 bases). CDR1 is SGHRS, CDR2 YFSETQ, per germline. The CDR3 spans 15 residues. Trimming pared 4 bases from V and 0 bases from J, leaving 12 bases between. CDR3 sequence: CASSDILGSTDTQYF. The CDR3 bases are TGCGCCAGCAGCGACATACTAGGCAGCACAGATACGCAGTATTTT.

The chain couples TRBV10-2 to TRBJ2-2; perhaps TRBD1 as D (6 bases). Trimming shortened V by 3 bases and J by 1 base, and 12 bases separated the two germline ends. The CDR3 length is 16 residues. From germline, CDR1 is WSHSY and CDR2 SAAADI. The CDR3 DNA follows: TGCGCCAGCAGTGATGGGTCGGACAGGAACACCGGGGAGCTGTTTTTT. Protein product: CASSDGSDRNTGELFF.

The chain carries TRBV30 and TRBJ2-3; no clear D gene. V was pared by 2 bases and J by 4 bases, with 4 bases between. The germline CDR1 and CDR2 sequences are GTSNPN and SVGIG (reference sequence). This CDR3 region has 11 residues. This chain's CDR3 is CAWSISDTQYF. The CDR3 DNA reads TGTGCCTGGAGTATCTCAGATACGCAGTATTTT.

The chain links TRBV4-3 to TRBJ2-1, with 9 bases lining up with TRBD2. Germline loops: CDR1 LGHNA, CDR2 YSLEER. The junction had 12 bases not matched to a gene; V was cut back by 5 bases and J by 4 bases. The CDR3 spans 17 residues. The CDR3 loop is CASSATRSGGIYNEQFF. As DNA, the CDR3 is TGCGCCAGCAGCGCGACCAGAAGCGGGGGGATTTACAATGAGCAGTTCTTC.

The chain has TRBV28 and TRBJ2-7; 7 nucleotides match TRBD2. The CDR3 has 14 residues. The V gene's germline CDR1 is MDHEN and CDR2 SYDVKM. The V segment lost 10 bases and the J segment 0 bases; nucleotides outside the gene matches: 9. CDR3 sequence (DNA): TGTGCCACCAGGTCGGGGGGTAGCTCCTACGAGCAGTACTTC. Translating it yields CATRSGGSSYEQYF.

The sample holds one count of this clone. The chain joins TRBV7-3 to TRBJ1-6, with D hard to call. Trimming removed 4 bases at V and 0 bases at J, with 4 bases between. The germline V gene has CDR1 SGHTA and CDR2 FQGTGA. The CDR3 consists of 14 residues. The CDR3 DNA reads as TGTGCCAGCAGCTCGGGCTCCTATAATTCACCCCTCCACTTT. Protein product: CASSSGSYNSPLHF.

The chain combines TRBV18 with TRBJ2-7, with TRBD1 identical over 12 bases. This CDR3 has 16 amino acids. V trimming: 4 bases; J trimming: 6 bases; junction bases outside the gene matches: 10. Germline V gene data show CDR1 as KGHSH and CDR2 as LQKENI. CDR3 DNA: TGTGCCAGCTCACGGGGGACAGGGGGCGCATATAGCGAGCAGTACTTC. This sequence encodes CASSRGTGGAYSEQYF. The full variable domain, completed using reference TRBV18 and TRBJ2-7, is NAGVMQNPRHLVRRRGQEARLRCSPMKGHSHVYWYRQLPEEGLKFMVYLQKENIIDESGMPKERFSAEFPKEGPSILRIQQVVRGDSAAYFCASSRGTGGAYSEQYFGPGTRLTVT.